This TCR beta chain was recorded in a study of T cells after yellow fever vaccination. Overall study context: The authors prepared low-cell-number fractions using SMART-Seq v4 Ultra Low Input. Study-wide results and limits: On re-exposure, the response was weaker but peaked faster, at day 5 versus 15. Subsequent to the booster, the majority of primary-vaccination clones reappeared (roughly 95% CD4, 80% to 90% CD8).

TCRdb analysed the 5' RACE reads with MiXCR anew, one entry per CDR3 protein. This sample yields approximately 170,000 distinct CDR3 sequences, of which 9.5% to 12% are seen a single time; less than 40% belongs to the top ten. This clonotype was observed a few times. As yet, its antigen is unknown. Here the sequenced sample was CD8+ T cells sorted from PBMCs, taken 15 days after the yellow fever booster vaccination. This clonotype originated in a man aged 18 to 30 who received the YFV17D yellow fever vaccine.

DNA for the CDR3: TGCGCCAGCAGCCAATCGGGGGCGGGTGAGCAGTTCTTC. Its translation is CASSQSGAGEQFF. The gene calls are TRBV4-3 and TRBJ2-1; D is possibly TRBD1 or TRBD2 (6 bases each). CDR1 is LGHNA, CDR2 YSLEER, per germline. Between the trimmed V and J ends, which lost 2 bases and 9 bases, there was a span of 11 bases. The CDR3 has 13 residues.